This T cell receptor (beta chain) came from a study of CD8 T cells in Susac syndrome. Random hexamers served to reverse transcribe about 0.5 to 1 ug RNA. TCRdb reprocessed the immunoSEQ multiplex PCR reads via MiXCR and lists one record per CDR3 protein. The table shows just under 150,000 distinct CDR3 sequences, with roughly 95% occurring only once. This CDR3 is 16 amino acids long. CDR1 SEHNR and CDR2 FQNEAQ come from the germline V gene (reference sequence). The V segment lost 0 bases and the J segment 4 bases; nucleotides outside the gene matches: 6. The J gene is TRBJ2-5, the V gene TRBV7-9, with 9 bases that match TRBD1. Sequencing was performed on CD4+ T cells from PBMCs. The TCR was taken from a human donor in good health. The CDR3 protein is CASSLARTGDGETQYF. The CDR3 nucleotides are TGTGCCAGCAGCTTAGCTCGGACAGGGGATGGAGAGACCCAGTACTTC.